The sequence of this T cell receptor (beta chain) was determined in a study of T cell responses to AZD1222 COVID-19 vaccine. General observations from the study: Spike as a whole was targeted by vaccine-associated CD4 TCRs, dominant at 160-218 and 743-854. Clonal diversity may have been underestimated in mostly white British donors. Reportedly, close to half of spike-specific TCRs are directed against unmutated variant regions.

In regard to this clone: Its antigen is not identified.

The method was immunoSEQ multiplex PCR; TCRdb's version includes in-frame clones alone and lacks a portion of them. The table records tens of thousands of clones, 70% to 90% of them present only once. Source: peripheral blood, taken 28 days after the second AZD1222 dose. The sequence was collected from an adult who received the AZD1222 COVID-19 vaccine.

The CDR3 DNA reads as TGTGCCAGCAGCCAAGGCTGGGGTGGTGAGCAGTTCTTC. As protein: CASSQGWGGEQFF. This chain connects TRBV3-1 (or the pseudogene TRBV3-2) to TRBJ2-1; unclear D gene. The ends were cut back, 1 base at V and 9 bases at J, with 10 bases in the middle. Germline CDR1 LGHDT, CDR2 YNNKEL (reference sequence). The CDR3 has 13 amino acids.